The rows below give T cell receptor beta chains drawn from one sample of a study of cytomegalovirus exposure and HLA in healthy donors. The data were produced by immunoSEQ multiplex PCR, yet TCRdb's version contains in-frame clones alone and is incomplete. The sample has some 130,000 clones, 82% seen once. The sample was PBMCs. The receptor source for this set is a man younger than 45 in good health and CMV-seropositive. Each CDR3 is given without its conserved first and last residue.

V	J	CDR3
TRBV25-1	TRBJ1-4	ASSEFRDNEKLF
TRBV7-9	TRBJ1-5	ASSLAPGEWNQPQH
TRBV5-4	TRBJ2-7	ASSLGAGGPYEQY
TRBV7-9	TRBJ2-7	ASSPVGTGSSYEQY
TRBV7-2	TRBJ1-2	ASSYTGGSSGYT
TRBV7-9	TRBJ1-1	ASSLGLGGSTEAF
TRBV7-9	TRBJ2-1	ASSGSSGLASDEQF
TRBV14	TRBJ2-1	ASSQGQGYYNEQF
TRBV7-2	TRBJ2-1	ASSLSSGGRHEQF
TRBV5-1	TRBJ2-2	ASSSSPLGEPGELF
TRBV6-5	TRBJ1-5	ASSRQGNQPQH
TRBV19	TRBJ2-5	ASSIADREETQY
TRBV10-3	TRBJ2-3	AIYDPSGGSTDTQY
TRBV5-1	TRBJ2-7	ASSSGDRAFYEQY
TRBV5-1	TRBJ1-2	ASSLAPGPYGYT
TRBV5-6	TRBJ1-1	ASSPRSGVQAF
TRBV4-2	TRBJ2-3	ASSQVVAGGNTQY
TRBV6-1	TRBJ1-5	ASTSKGRGRQPQH
TRBV6-4	TRBJ2-1	ASSRRTSGYNEQF
TRBV18	TRBJ1-1	ASSQRTGETEAF
TRBV5-4	TRBJ1-2	ASSSTTGVYGYT
TRBV11-2	TRBJ2-7	ASRKETGIYEQY
TRBV10-3	TRBJ2-7	AISELTSDYEQY
TRBV5-5	TRBJ2-1	ASSPSGAGGNEQF
TRBV4-3	TRBJ2-7	ASSQTTGGPEQY
TRBV10-3	TRBJ2-7	ATTEGGVLYEQY
TRBV7-8	TRBJ2-7	ASSHRQPFYEQY
TRBV6-6	TRBJ1-1	ASSYERPNTEAF
TRBV28	TRBJ2-1	ASRTSSYNEQF
TRBV28	TRBJ1-2	ASSLTGGGYGYT
TRBV12-1	TRBJ2-1	ASSFLDSRGGNEQF
TRBV5-1	TRBJ1-1	ASSFDPDRDAF
TRBV19	TRBJ2-1	ASSIVVDEQF
TRBV13	TRBJ1-6	ASSLGQTGASPLH
TRBV5-1	TRBJ1-1	ASSLAGGYAEAF
TRBV7-2	TRBJ1-3	ASSPEQGTGNTIY
TRBV2	TRBJ2-1	ASSGLAYNEQF
TRBV28	TRBJ1-2	ASSLGGGGPNYGYT
TRBV11-2	TRBJ2-1	ASKGTTSYNEQF
TRBV14	TRBJ2-3	ASSQDRRLAGSVSTDTQY